This section outlines one T cell receptor (beta chain) sequence together with its context. The data were obtained in a study of shared clonotypes between healthy human individuals. This CDR3 is 13 amino acids long. Trimming removed 3 bases at V and 5 bases at J, with 10 bases between. Germline CDR1 reads LNHNV; CDR2 reads YYDKDF (reference sequence). The naive CD8 population came from CD45RO-negative cells selected for CCR7, without terminally differentiated effector memory CD45RA+ cells. Assay used: immunoSEQ multiplex PCR; TCRdb lists only in-frame clones, some missing. The sample records roughly 2.1 million clones, under 95% being singletons.

The chain is built from TRBV15 and TRBJ1-1, with a tentative D call TRBD1 (6 bases). The sequence was obtained from a young man in good health. Some clones in this sample may be carry-over from other donors' samples. The sequenced sample was naive CD8+ T cells from PBMCs. The CDR3 coding sequence is TGTGCCACCAGCAGGAAGGGGGGTACTGAAGCTTTCTTT. Its protein product is CATSRKGGTEAFF.